What follows are 18 T cell receptor beta chains derived from one specimen sequenced in a study of blood T cells in healthy people across ages. A second PCR, run for about 6 to 11 cycles, used a sample-barcoded 5' primer plus a J-beta primer mix. TCRdb recomputed calls from the 5' RACE reads with MiXCR, one row per CDR3 protein. Here the sample spans under 2 million distinct CDR3 sequences, roughly a third being singletons. The sequencing sample was made of blood. The receptor source for this set is a woman aged 25 to 45 in good health.

A few counts support this clonotype. The chain employs TRBV20-1 and TRBJ2-1; maybe TRBD2 (6 bases). Germline CDR1 DFQATT, CDR2 SNEGSKA (reference sequence). The CDR3 covers 18 residues. Between the trimmed V and J ends, which lost 0 bases and 5 bases, there was a span of 23 bases. CDR3 nucleotide sequence: TGCAGTGCTAGAGATCTCTTGGAGGGTCGGGGAGCTAACAATGAGCAGTTCTTC. This encodes CSARDLLEGRGANNEQFF.

Comment on this clonotype: Just one base apart from a much larger clone, this may be a read error. The chain recombines TRBV4-1 with TRBJ1-4; D is possibly TRBD1 (6 bases). CDR1 MGHRA and CDR2 YSYEKL come from the germline V gene. The CDR3 has 16 amino acids. CDR3 nucleotide sequence: TGCGCCTGCAGCCAACCAATCGACAGGAGAAATGAAAAACTGTTTTTT. Encoded protein: CACSQPIDRRNEKLFF.

The sample holds a few counts of this clonotype. The V and J genes are TRBV20-1 and TRBJ2-7, with 10 positions matching TRBD2. The trim removed 2 bases at V and 4 bases at J, leaving 5 bases unmatched. The CDR3 is 14 residues long. Germline V CDR1 and CDR2: DFQATT, SNEGSKA (reference sequence). The CDR3 nucleotides read TGCAGTGCTAGATCCCCGGGACTAGCGTACGAGCAGTACTTC. Its protein product is CSARSPGLAYEQYF.

This clonotype was recorded many times. CDR3 nucleotides: TGCAGCGTTGAAGAATTGGCAGGCCCCACAGATACGCAGTATTTT. This encodes CSVEELAGPTDTQYF. This chain links TRBV29-1 with TRBJ2-3; the D is unclear. V was cut by 0 bases and J by 2 bases, with 12 bases left in between. CDR1 and CDR2 from the germline V gene are SQVTM and ANQGSEA. The CDR3 consists of 15 residues.

At least ten counts were recorded for this clonotype. The genes are TRBV5-6 and TRBJ2-1, with 9 bases fitting TRBD2. The J segment lost 1 base and the V segment lost 1 base, leaving 6 bases of the junction unmatched. The CDR3 has 17 amino acids. CDR1 SGHDT and CDR2 YYEEEE come from the germline V gene. CDR3 protein: CASSLSSGRNSYNEQFF. The CDR3 nucleotides are TGTGCCAGCAGCTTGAGCAGCGGGAGGAATTCCTACAATGAGCAGTTCTTC.

This clonotype was seen a few times. The chain joins TRBV20-1 to TRBJ2-7; possible D gene TRBD2, 7 bases. The germline V gene encodes CDR1 DFQATT and CDR2 SNEGSKA (reference sequence). V dropped 6 bases and J dropped 0 bases, with 18 bases sitting between them. This CDR3 spans 15 amino acids. The CDR3 sequence is CSAKGGTPGSYEQYF. As DNA, the CDR3 is TGCAGTGCCAAGGGGGGGACTCCTGGCTCCTACGAGCAGTACTTC.

This clonotype was observed a few times. The rearrangement uses TRBV3-1 and TRBJ2-7, with D unresolved. The V gene's germline CDR1 is LGHDT and CDR2 YNNKEL (reference sequence). V lost 7 bases and J lost 6, with 16 bases in between. The CDR3 sequence is 13 residues long. CDR3 nucleotide sequence: TGTGCCAGCACCCCCCACCCATCCGGCGAGCAGTACTTC. Translating gives CASTPHPSGEQYF.

This clonotype has a handful of counts. The rearrangement uses TRBV2 and TRBJ2-7, with D possibly called TRBD1 or TRBD2 (6 bases each). The length of the CDR3 is 13 residues. The V and J ends lost 2 bases and 4 bases respectively, with 9 bases between them. The germline CDR1 and CDR2 sequences are SNHLY and FYNNEI. CDR3 DNA: TGTGCCAGCAGTGAAAGGGGGGTGTACGAGCAGTACTTC. This translates into CASSERGVYEQYF.

This chain connects TRBV3-1 to TRBJ2-1, with D uncertain. CDR1 is LGHDT and CDR2 is YNNKEL in the germline V gene (reference sequence). The ends were cut back, 1 base at V and 0 bases at J, with 13 bases in the middle. The CDR3 length is 17 residues. The CDR3 loop is CASSQVGGVGSYNEQFF. The CDR3, as DNA: TGTGCCAGCAGCCAAGTCGGCGGCGTCGGCTCCTACAATGAGCAGTTCTTC.

This clonotype was recorded a few times. V and J are TRBV20-1 and TRBJ2-5; 8 nucleotides agree with TRBD1. The V and J ends lost 4 bases and 5 bases, in that order; junction bases with no gene match: 12. This CDR3 has 15 amino acids. Germline V CDR1 and CDR2: DFQATT, SNEGSKA (reference sequence). As DNA, the CDR3 is TGCAGTGCTATTCCCCCGACAGGGGCCGGGGAGACCCAGTACTTC. This gives the protein CSAIPPTGAGETQYF.

The rearrangement uses TRBV20-1 and TRBJ1-5; weak D call: TRBD1 (5 bases). Trimming pared 1 base from V and 6 bases from J, leaving 13 bases between. CDR1 DFQATT and CDR2 SNEGSKA come from the germline V gene (reference sequence). The CDR3 spans 14 residues. CDR3 protein: CSARGDLSSQPQHF. CDR3 sequence (DNA): TGCAGTGCTAGAGGGGACCTGTCAAGTCAGCCCCAGCATTTT.

The rearrangement joins TRBV6-2 or TRBV6-3 to TRBJ1-1; weak D call: TRBD1 (5 bases). Trimming removed 5 bases at V and 0 bases at J, with 7 bases between. Germline assignment: CDR1 MNHEY and CDR2 SVGEGT. The CDR3 is 13 amino acids. The CDR3: CASSDSMNTEAFF. The CDR3 DNA sequence: TGTGCCAGCAGTGACAGTATGAACACTGAAGCTTTCTTT.

The J gene is TRBJ2-4, the V gene TRBV4-3, with TRBD1 matching 7 bases. The end of the DNA is better explained by TRBJ2-7, so the J call may be wrong. Germline-derived CDR1 and CDR2 are LGHNA and YSLEER. The CDR3 has 15 amino acids. The CDR3 loop is CASSQFTAGGYEQYF. The CDR3 nucleotides are TGCGCCAGCAGCCAATTTACCGCAGGGGGCTACGAGCAGTACTTC.

The genes are TRBV2 and TRBJ2-6; no clear D. The V gene lost 7 bases and the J gene lost 2 bases, with 6 bases spanning the gap. Per the germline V gene, CDR1 is SNHLY and CDR2 is FYNNEI. There are 13 residues in the CDR3. CDR3 region: CASNRAGANVLTF. In nucleotides, the CDR3 is TGTGCCAGCAACAGAGCTGGGGCCAACGTCCTGACTTTC.

This clonotype has more than one count but fewer than ten. V usage is TRBV20-1 and J usage is TRBJ2-5, with TRBD2 identical over 7 bases. CDR1 and CDR2 from the germline V gene are DFQATT and SNEGSKA (reference sequence). J lost 4 bases, V lost 5 bases, and 10 bases had no gene match. The length of the CDR3 is 14 residues. CDR3 DNA sequence: TGCAGTGCTTCACCGGCTAGCGGACTAGAGACCCAGTACTTC. It specifies CSASPASGLETQYF.

Comments on this clonotype: A read error may produce the germline difference seen at one junction end. The V call is TRBV29-1, the J call TRBJ2-6; D may be TRBD2 (6 bases). The CDR3 is made up of 16 amino acids. Germline lookup yields CDR1 SQVTM and CDR2 ANQGSEA. The chain's CDR3 is CSVAGQAHSGTNVLTF. For the CDR3, the DNA is TGCAGCGTGGCGGGGCAGGCCCACTCTGGGACCAACGTCCTGACTTTC.

Concerning this clonotype itself: A much larger clone differs by one base, so this may be a read error. V usage is TRBV12-3 or TRBV12-4 and J usage is TRBJ2-7; no firm D call. Trimming pared 6 bases from V and 7 bases from J, leaving 22 bases between. The CDR3 loop spans 15 amino acids. The CDR3 reads CASRTPRQDGTEQYF. The CDR3 bases are TGTGCCAGCAGGACCCCCAGGCAGGATGGCACTGAGCAGTACTTC.

This clonotype was counted only a few times. The chain links TRBV20-1 to TRBJ2-7, with D perhaps being TRBD1 or TRBD2 (5 bases each). This CDR3 comprises 14 residues. Looked up from germline, CDR1 is DFQATT and CDR2 is SNEGSKA (reference sequence). Trimming cost V 0 bases and J 7 bases, with 16 bases left between them. CDR3 protein: CSARDIQGPGEQYF. The DNA for the CDR3 is TGCAGTGCTAGAGATATCCAGGGACCTGGGGAGCAGTACTTC.